This T cell receptor (beta chain) was sequenced for a study of regulatory T cells in long-lasting Graves disease. Overall study results and limits: Peripheral blood, not thyroid tissue, was the sole material studied. Comparison showed that persistent patients shared more public clonotypes (about 2,700) than new patients (approximately 1,000).

Regarding time point: persistent/refractory GD, antithyroid drugs over 5 years with positive TRAb. PBMCs provided the RNA from which the TCR library was made. Graves' disease was diagnosed by American Thyroid Association guidelines. Sequencing libraries for TCR beta were prepared with iRepertoire HTBI primers and Arm-PCR of CDR3 regions. TCRdb called the multiplex PCR reads again in MiXCR, with one record for every CDR3 protein. The table shows about 470,000 distinct CDR3 sequences, with less than 25% occurring only once. The V gene end was trimmed by 5 bases and the J gene end by 7 bases; junction bases not matched to a gene: 16. This CDR3 is built from 18 residues. Germline CDR1 MNHEY, CDR2 SMNVEV (reference sequence). A remark on this clonotype: Its target is unknown.

This receptor was identified in a female donor with Graves disease. The chain employs TRBV27 and TRBJ2-7; 14 positions match TRBD2. Material: peripheral blood mononuclear cells (PBMCs), obtained when the disease was refractory, from a patient treated with antithyroid drugs. CDR3 sequence: CASSPRTSGRLHGEEQYF. The CDR3 region has the DNA TGTGCCAGCAGTCCCCGGACTAGCGGGAGGCTTCATGGGGAGGAGCAGTACTTC.